This record concerns one TCR beta chain sequence. Other DNA variants within this sample encode the same CDR3. This specimen comes from a study of blood T cell repertoires in COVID-19. Study in general: Recovered participants had two consecutive negative NP/OP PCR tests, healthcare professional clearance, or symptom resolution.

Measured with immunoSEQ multiplex PCR; TCRdb has only the in-frame clones, and not every one. The sample contains a few hundred thousand clones, around 87% of which appear only once. The sample was PBMCs or T cells enriched from blood (not recorded which). The sequence was obtained from a man aged 35-49 years in a cohort exposed to, infected with or recovered from COVID-19 (not recorded which).

CDR3 in amino acids: CASSPTENTEAFF. Here the CDR3 DNA reads TGTGCCAGCAGCCCGACAGAGAACACTGAAGCTTTCTTT. V gene TRBV27 combines with J gene TRBJ1-1, with TRBD1 as a possible D gene (5 bases). Germline V lookup: CDR1 MNHEY, CDR2 SMNVEV (reference sequence). This CDR3 has 13 amino acids. V dropped 6 bases and J dropped 1 base, with 9 bases sitting between them.